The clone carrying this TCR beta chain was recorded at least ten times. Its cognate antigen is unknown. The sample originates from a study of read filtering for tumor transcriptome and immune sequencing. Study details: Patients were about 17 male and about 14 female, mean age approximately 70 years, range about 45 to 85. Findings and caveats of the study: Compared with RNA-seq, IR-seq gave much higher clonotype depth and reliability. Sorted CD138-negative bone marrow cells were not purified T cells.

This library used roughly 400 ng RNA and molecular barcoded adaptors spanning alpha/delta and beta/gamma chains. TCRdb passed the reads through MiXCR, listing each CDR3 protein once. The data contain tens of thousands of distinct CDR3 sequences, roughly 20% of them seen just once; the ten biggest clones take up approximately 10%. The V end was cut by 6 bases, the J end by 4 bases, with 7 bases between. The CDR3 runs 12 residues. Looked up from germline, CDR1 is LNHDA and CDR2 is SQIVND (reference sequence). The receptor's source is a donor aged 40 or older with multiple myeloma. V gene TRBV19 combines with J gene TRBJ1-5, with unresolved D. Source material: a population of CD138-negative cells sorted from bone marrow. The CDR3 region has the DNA TGTGCCAGTAGCCCTCCTAATCAGCCCCAGCATTTT. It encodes CASSPPNQPQHF. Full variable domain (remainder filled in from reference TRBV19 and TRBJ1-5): DGGITQSPKYLFRKEGQNVTLSCEQNLNHDAMYWYRQDPGQGLRLIYYSQIVNDFQKGDIAEGYSVSREKKESFPLTVTSAQKNPTAFYLCASSPPNQPQHFGDGTRLSIL.